These T cell receptor beta chains were read from a single sample in a study of type 1 and type 2 diabetes patients. TCRdb independently ran MiXCR on the multiplex PCR reads; one entry per CDR3 protein. The data show 250,000 or so distinct CDR3 sequences, approximately 50% seen once. The sequencing sample was made of peripheral blood mononuclear cells (PBMCs). The receptors originated from a man aged 18-30 years with type 2 diabetes. Both conserved end residues are part of each CDR3. The D gene is left open where the match is weak. Clone size is not always given. Where it is, it says once, few, many or a class for expanded clones.

clone_size | j_call | v_call | d_call | cdr3_nt | cdr3_aa
- | TRBJ2-7 | TRBV7-8 | - | TGTGCCAGCAGCTTAAAAGGGACCCCCTACGAGCAGTACTTC | CASSLKGTPYEQYF
- | TRBJ1-5 | TRBV30 | - | TGTGCCTGGAGTGTTGGGGTAGGGACCCCCTCCGAACAGCCCCAGCATTTT | CAWSVGVGTPSEQPQHF
- | TRBJ1-4 | TRBV30 | - | TGTGCCTGGGGGACACTCAATGAAAAACTGTTTTTT | CAWGTLNEKLFF
- | TRBJ1-1 | TRBV7-3 | - | TGTGCCAGCAGCTTGGGGTCTGTGAACGCTGAAGCTTTCTTT | CASSLGSVNAEAFF
- | TRBJ1-6 | TRBV6-2/TRBV6-3 | TRBD1 | TGTGCCAGCAACAGGGGGGATTCACCCCTCCACTTT | CASNRGDSPLHF
large | TRBJ1-2 | TRBV4-3 | - | TGCGCCAGCAGCCAAGATATTAGCTATGGCTACACCTTC | CASSQDISYGYTF
few | TRBJ2-5 | TRBV19 | - | TGTGCCAGTAGTGCACAGGGGGAGGGGACCCAGTACTTC | CASSAQGEGTQYF
- | TRBJ2-1 | TRBV10-2 | - | TGCGCCAGCTCCCCCCACGGCGGGGGCCTTGACAATGAGCAGTTCTTC | CASSPHGGGLDNEQFF
few | TRBJ2-3 | TRBV15 | - | TGTGCCACCATGGGCTCAGGCGATACGCAGTATTTT | CATMGSGDTQYF
- | TRBJ2-2 | TRBV4-1 | - | TGTGCCAGCAGCCAAGGTAGTGGGGGGAGAGCGAACACCGGGGAGCTGTTTTTT | CASSQGSGGRANTGELFF
- | TRBJ1-1 | TRBV30 | TRBD1 | TGTGCCTGGAGTGGAGGACAGGGTAGTGCGGCTGAAGCTTTCTTT | CAWSGGQGSAAEAFF
- | TRBJ2-3 | TRBV20-1 | TRBD2 | TGCAGTGCTAGTTCCGGGAGGGTGGATACGCAGTATTTT | CSASSGRVDTQYF
- | TRBJ2-5 | TRBV19 | - | TGTGCCAGTAGTCCCGAGAGTGGGACCCAGTACTTC | CASSPESGTQYF
- | TRBJ2-1 | TRBV2 | - | TGTGCCACCAGTGCCCAGGCCCTGAGCAATGAGCAGTTCTTC | CATSAQALSNEQFF
- | TRBJ2-7 | TRBV20-1 | TRBD2 | TGCAGTGCTAGAATAGCGGGGGCCTCCTACGAGCAGTACTTC | CSARIAGASYEQYF
many | TRBJ2-6 | TRBV2 | - | - | CASSTSGAGANVLTF
- | TRBJ1-1 | TRBV30 | - | TGTGCCTGGCGCCGAAAGGGAGCTCCCAACACTGAAGCTTTCTTT | CAWRRKGAPNTEAFF
few | TRBJ2-1 | TRBV6-1 | TRBD2 | TGTGCCAGCAGGCCTACCCCCAAAACTAGCGGGGGGGCCAGTGAGCAGTTCTTC | CASRPTPKTSGGASEQFF
few | TRBJ2-1 | TRBV19 | - | TGTGCCAGTAGTATAGATGGGAACCCTTACAATGAGCAGTTCTTC | CASSIDGNPYNEQFF
- | TRBJ2-3 | TRBV12-3/TRBV12-4 | TRBD2 | TGTGCCAGCAGTTCAGGCCTAGCGGGGGGAGATACGCAGTATTTT | CASSSGLAGGDTQYF
- | TRBJ1-2 | TRBV5-1 | - | TGTGCCAGCAGCCAAACAGGGACTAACTATGGCTACACCTTC | CASSQTGTNYGYTF
- | TRBJ1-4 | TRBV2 | - | TGTGCCAGCAGTGAAGGGGGTAGAGGGCGTTCTAATGAAAAACTGTTTTTT | CASSEGGRGRSNEKLFF
- | TRBJ2-5 | TRBV20-1 | TRBD2 | TGCAGGCCAGCGGGACTAGCGGGAGTGAATCCTTTC | CRPAGLAGVNPF
- | TRBJ2-1 | TRBV25-1 | - | TGTGCCAGCAGTGACAGGGTTTACAATGAGCAGTTCTTC | CASSDRVYNEQFF
once | TRBJ1-5 | TRBV6-5 | - | TGTGCCAGCAGTGCAGGTGAAGGAGGCAATCAGCCCCAGCATTTT | CASSAGEGGNQPQHF
many | TRBJ2-1 | TRBV29-1 | - | TGCAGCGTTGATCCGGGGCGTGACAATGAGCAGTTCTTC | CSVDPGRDNEQFF